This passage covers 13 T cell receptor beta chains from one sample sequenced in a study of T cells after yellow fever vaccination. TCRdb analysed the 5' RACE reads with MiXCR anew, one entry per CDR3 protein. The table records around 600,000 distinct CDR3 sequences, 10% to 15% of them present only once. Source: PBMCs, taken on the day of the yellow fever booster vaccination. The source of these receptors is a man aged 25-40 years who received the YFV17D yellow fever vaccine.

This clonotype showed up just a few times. CDR3 DNA: TGCAGTGTCCGTAGCCTCGCTTTCACAGATACGCAGTATTTT. Amino acid sequence: CSVRSLAFTDTQYF. The gene calls are TRBV20-1 and TRBJ2-3; D remains ambiguous. CDR3 size: 14 residues. V dropped 7 bases and J dropped 2 bases, with 16 bases sitting between them. The germline V gene encodes CDR1 DFQATT and CDR2 SNEGSKA (reference sequence).

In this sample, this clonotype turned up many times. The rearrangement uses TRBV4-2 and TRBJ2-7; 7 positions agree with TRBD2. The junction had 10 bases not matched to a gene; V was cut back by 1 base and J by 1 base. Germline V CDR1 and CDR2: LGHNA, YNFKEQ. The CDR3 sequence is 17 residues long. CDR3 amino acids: CASSQGSGTTGSYEQYF. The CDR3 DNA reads TGTGCCAGCAGCCAAGGTTCCGGGACTACTGGGTCCTACGAGCAGTACTTC.

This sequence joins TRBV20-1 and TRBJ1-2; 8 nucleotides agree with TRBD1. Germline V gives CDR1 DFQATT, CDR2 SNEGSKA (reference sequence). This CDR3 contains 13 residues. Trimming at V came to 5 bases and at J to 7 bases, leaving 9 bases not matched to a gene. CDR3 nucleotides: TGCAGTGCTTACTCGGCAGGGGGCTCTGGCTACACCTTC. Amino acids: CSAYSAGGSGYTF.

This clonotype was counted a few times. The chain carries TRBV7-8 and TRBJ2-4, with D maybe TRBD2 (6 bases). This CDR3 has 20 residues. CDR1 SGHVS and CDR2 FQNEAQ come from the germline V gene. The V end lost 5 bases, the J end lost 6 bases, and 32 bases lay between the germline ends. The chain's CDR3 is CASSPRLSGSDGRGGNIQYF. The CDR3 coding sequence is TGTGCCAGCAGCCCCAGACTGAGCGGCTCGGACGGGAGAGGCGGAAACATTCAGTACTTC.

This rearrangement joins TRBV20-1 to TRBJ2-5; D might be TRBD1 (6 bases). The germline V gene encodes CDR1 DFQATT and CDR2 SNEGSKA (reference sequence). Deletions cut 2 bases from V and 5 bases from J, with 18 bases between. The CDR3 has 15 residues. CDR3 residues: CSARLGAGVGETQYF. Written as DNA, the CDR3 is TGCAGTGCTAGACTCGGCGCAGGGGTCGGGGAGACCCAGTACTTC.

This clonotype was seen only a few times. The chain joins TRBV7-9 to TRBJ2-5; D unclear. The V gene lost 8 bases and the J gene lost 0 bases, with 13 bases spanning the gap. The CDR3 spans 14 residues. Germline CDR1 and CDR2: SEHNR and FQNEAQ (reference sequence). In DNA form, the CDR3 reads TGTGCCAGCCCCAGGTTCTCGTACCAAGAGACCCAGTACTTC. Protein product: CASPRFSYQETQYF.

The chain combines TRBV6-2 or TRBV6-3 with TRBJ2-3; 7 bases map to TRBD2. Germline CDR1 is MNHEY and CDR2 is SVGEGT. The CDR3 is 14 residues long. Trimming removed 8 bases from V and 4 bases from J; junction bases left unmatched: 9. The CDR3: CASRWAGAADTQYF. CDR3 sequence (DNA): TGTGCCAGCCGCTGGGCGGGAGCAGCAGATACGCAGTATTTT.

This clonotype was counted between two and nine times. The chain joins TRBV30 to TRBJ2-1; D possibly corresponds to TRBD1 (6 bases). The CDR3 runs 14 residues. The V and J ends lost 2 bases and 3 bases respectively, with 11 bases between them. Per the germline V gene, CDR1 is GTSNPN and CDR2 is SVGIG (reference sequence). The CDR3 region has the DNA TGTGCCTGGAGTCCAGGGGATCACTACAATGAGCAGTTCTTC. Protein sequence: CAWSPGDHYNEQFF. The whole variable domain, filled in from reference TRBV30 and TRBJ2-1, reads SQTIHQWPATLVQPVGSPLSLECTVEGTSNPNLYWYRQAAGRGLQLLFYSVGIGQISSEVPQNLSASRPQDRQFILSSKKLLLSDSGFYLCAWSPGDHYNEQFFGPGTRLTVL.

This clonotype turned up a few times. DNA of the CDR3: TGTGCCAGCAGTGAGAGGGGATGGGAAAAACTGTTTTTT. This sequence encodes CASSERGWEKLFF. The V call is TRBV2, the J call TRBJ1-4, with D possibly being TRBD1 (5 bases). Germline values: CDR1 SNHLY, CDR2 FYNNEI. V was cut by 3 bases and J by 8 bases, with 10 bases left in between. The CDR3 is 13 amino acids.

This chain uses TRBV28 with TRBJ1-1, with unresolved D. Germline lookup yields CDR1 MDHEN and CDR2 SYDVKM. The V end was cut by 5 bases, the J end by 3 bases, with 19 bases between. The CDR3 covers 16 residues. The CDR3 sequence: CASSPPGLRSDTEAFF. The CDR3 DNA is TGTGCCAGCAGTCCCCCCGGACTAAGGAGCGACACTGAAGCTTTCTTT.

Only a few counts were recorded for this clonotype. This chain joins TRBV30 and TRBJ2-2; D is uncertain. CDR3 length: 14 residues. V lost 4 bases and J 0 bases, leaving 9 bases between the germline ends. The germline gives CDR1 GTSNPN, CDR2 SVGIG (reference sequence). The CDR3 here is CAWIPDTNTGELFF. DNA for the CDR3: TGTGCCTGGATTCCCGATACGAACACCGGGGAGCTGTTTTTT. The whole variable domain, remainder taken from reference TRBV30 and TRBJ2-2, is SQTIHQWPATLVQPVGSPLSLECTVEGTSNPNLYWYRQAAGRGLQLLFYSVGIGQISSEVPQNLSASRPQDRQFILSSKKLLLSDSGFYLCAWIPDTNTGELFFGEGSRLTVL.

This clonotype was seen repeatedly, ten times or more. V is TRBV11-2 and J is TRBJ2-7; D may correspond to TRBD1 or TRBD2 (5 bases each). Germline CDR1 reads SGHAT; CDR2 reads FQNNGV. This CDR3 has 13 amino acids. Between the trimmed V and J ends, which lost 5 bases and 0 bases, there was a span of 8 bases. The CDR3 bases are TGTGCCAGCAGCGGGGGATTCTCCTACGAGCAGTACTTC. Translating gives CASSGGFSYEQYF.

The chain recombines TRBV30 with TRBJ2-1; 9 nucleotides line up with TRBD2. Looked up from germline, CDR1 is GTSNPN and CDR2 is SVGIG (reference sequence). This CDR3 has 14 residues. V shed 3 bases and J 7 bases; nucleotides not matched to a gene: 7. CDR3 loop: CAWRGSGSRNEQFF. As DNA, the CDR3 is TGTGCCTGGAGAGGTAGCGGGAGTAGGAATGAGCAGTTCTTC.